These 18 T cell receptor beta chains were all obtained from the same sample, sequenced in a study of radiation and T cells in renal cell carcinoma. Specified time point: baseline pretreatment blood. As for treatment: 15 Gy SBRT to primary tumor, nephrectomy 4 weeks later. Libraries were prepared by immunoSEQ multiplex PCR; TCRdb keeps only in-frame clonotypes and omits some of them. The sample lists about 130,000 clones, approximately 90% seen once, with around 12% in the top ten. This specimen was blood, taken from a patient whose treatment included radiotherapy and nephrectomy. These receptors all stem from a woman in her forties or fifties with renal cell carcinoma.

V gene TRBV7-9 combines with J gene TRBJ2-7; D tentatively reads TRBD1 or TRBD2 (5 bases each). V was clipped by 5 bases and J by 3 bases, with 20 bases between them. Looked up from germline, CDR1 is SEHNR and CDR2 is FQNEAQ (reference sequence). The CDR3 contains 16 residues. The chain's CDR3 is CASSSWGSATDYEQYF. CDR3 coding DNA: TGTGCCAGCAGCAGTTGGGGGAGTGCTACAGACTACGAGCAGTACTTC.

This clone was observed a single time. The V call is TRBV7-3, the J call TRBJ2-3; 14 bases map to TRBD2. Germline-derived CDR1 and CDR2 are SGHTA and FQGTGA. The CDR3 runs 16 residues. V shed 5 bases, J shed 7 bases, and the junction held 8 bases outside the gene matches. Here the CDR3 reads CASSNRTSGGSNTQYF. The CDR3 nucleotides are TGTGCCAGCAGCAACCGGACTAGCGGGGGGTCAAATACGCAGTATTTT.

This clone was seen more than once but under ten times. The J gene is TRBJ1-1, the V gene TRBV2; perhaps TRBD1 as D (6 bases). V lost 5 bases to trimming and J lost 0 bases, with 10 bases between them. The CDR3 loop spans 14 amino acids. The V gene's germline CDR1 is SNHLY and CDR2 FYNNEI. As DNA, the CDR3 is TGTGCCAGCAGTCACAGGGAAATGAACACTGAAGCTTTCTTT. Translated: CASSHREMNTEAFF.

The chain couples TRBV18 to TRBJ1-2, with D unresolved. Trimming took off 3 bases at V and 0 bases at J, with 8 bases between the two ends. Germline CDR1 reads KGHSH; CDR2 reads LQKENI. This CDR3 contains 14 residues. CDR3 coding DNA: TGTGCCAGCTCACCTAGCTACACTAACTATGGCTACACCTTC. Amino acid sequence: CASSPSYTNYGYTF.

The V gene is TRBV5-6, the J gene TRBJ1-3; the D gene is possibly TRBD1 (5 bases). CDR1 SGHDT and CDR2 YYEEEE come from the germline V gene. CDR3 length equals 17 residues. Trimming shortened V by 0 bases and J by 0 bases, and 13 bases separated the two germline ends. CDR3 in amino acids: CASSLVGRGFSGNTIYF. The CDR3 DNA follows: TGTGCCAGCAGCTTGGTAGGAAGGGGCTTCTCTGGAAACACCATATATTTT.

There are many counts of this clone. This chain uses TRBV6-6 with TRBJ2-1; TRBD2 agrees at 8 bases. CDR3 length: 14 residues. Looked up from germline, CDR1 is MNHNY and CDR2 is SVGAGI (reference sequence). V was clipped by 10 bases and J by 7 bases; unmatched bases: 12. The CDR3 sequence: CATRAGAGLNEQFF. The CDR3 coding sequence is TGTGCCACCCGAGCGGGGGCCGGGTTGAATGAGCAGTTCTTC.

This clone has only one observation. The rearrangement uses TRBV6-6 and TRBJ1-2; D is uncertain. Trimming stripped 5 bases from V and 8 bases from J, with 12 bases between. The germline gives CDR1 MNHNY, CDR2 SVGAGI (reference sequence). CDR3 size: 12 residues. The CDR3 sequence: CASSHPSRGYTF. The DNA of the CDR3 is TGTGCCAGCAGTCACCCCTCCCGGGGCTACACCTTC.

The rearrangement uses TRBV5-6 and TRBJ2-5; perhaps TRBD2 as D (6 bases). The V gene's germline CDR1 is SGHDT and CDR2 YYEEEE. The CDR3 consists of 13 residues. Trimming cost V 2 bases and J 5 bases, with 10 bases left between them. The CDR3, as DNA: TGTGCCAGCAGCTTCACGGGGAGGGAGACCCAGTACTTC. This encodes CASSFTGRETQYF. The variable domain in full, with the rest retrieved from reference TRBV5-6 and TRBJ2-5, is DAGVTQSPTHLIKTRGQQVTLRCSPKSGHDTVSWYQQALGQGPQFIFQYYEEEERQRGNFPDRFSGHQFPNYSSELNVNALLLGDSALYLCASSFTGRETQYFGPGTRLLVL.

V and J are TRBV19 and TRBJ2-3, with a possible D match to TRBD1 (6 bases). Trimming left V 6 bases short and J 0 bases short, with 10 bases between. There are 14 residues in the CDR3. Looked up from germline, CDR1 is LNHDA and CDR2 is SQIVND (reference sequence). The CDR3 loop reads CASRDQGSTDTQYF. CDR3 coding DNA: TGTGCCAGTAGAGACCAGGGGAGCACAGATACGCAGTATTTT.

Only a few counts were recorded for this clone. This rearrangement joins TRBV4-1 to TRBJ1-1, with 8 bases matching TRBD1. There are 14 residues in the CDR3. Per germline, CDR1 MGHRA and CDR2 YSYEKL. V lost 2 bases to trimming and J lost 4 bases; unmatched junction nucleotides: 3. The CDR3 spells CASSQQQGGTEAFF. The CDR3 region has the DNA TGCGCCAGCAGCCAACAACAGGGGGGCACTGAAGCTTTCTTT.

The rearrangement links TRBV5-1 to TRBJ1-1; weak D call: TRBD1 (6 bases). CDR3 length: 14 residues. V was cut by 6 bases and J by 5 bases, with 17 bases left in between. Germline CDR1 and CDR2: SGHRS and YFSETQ. Here the CDR3 reads CASNRPGDGTEAFF. The CDR3 nucleotides read TGCGCCAGCAATCGTCCAGGGGATGGGACTGAAGCTTTCTTT.

The rearrangement links TRBV11-3 to TRBJ2-7; TRBD1 agrees at 7 bases. This CDR3 contains 13 residues. V was pared by 5 bases and J by 4 bases, with 5 bases of the junction left unmatched. Germline V gene data show CDR1 as SGHNT and CDR2 as YENEEA. CDR3 DNA: TGTGCCAGCAGCCCAGGGGGACAGTACGAGCAGTACTTC. It is translated as CASSPGGQYEQYF.

In this sample, this clone turned up a few times. J is TRBJ1-1 and V is TRBV7-9, with 9 bases fitting TRBD1. The junction had 5 bases not matched to a gene; V was cut back by 5 bases and J by 1 base. Germline V gene sequence: CDR1 SEHNR, CDR2 FQNEAQ (reference sequence). The CDR3 extends over 15 amino acids. This CDR3 reads CASSPGGQGNTEAFF. The CDR3 DNA follows: TGTGCCAGCAGCCCCGGGGGACAGGGGAACACTGAAGCTTTCTTT.

The chain carries TRBV6-1 and TRBJ2-7; D unresolved. CDR1 is MNHNS and CDR2 is SASEGT in the germline V gene. The CDR3 is 14 amino acids. Trimming cost V 0 bases and J 7 bases, with 13 bases left between them. CDR3 sequence: CASSEARLVSEQYF. The CDR3 DNA sequence: TGTGCCAGCAGTGAAGCTCGATTGGTCTCAGAGCAGTACTTC.

The chain uses TRBV13 and TRBJ1-1; 7 bases match TRBD1. Germline-derived CDR1 and CDR2 are PRHDT and FYEKMQ (reference sequence). The CDR3 has 13 amino acids. Germline trimming cut 5 bases from V and 9 bases from J; bases unmatched to any gene: 9. CDR3 protein: CASSATGTWKAFF. CDR3 bases: TGTGCCAGCAGCGCGACAGGGACGTGGAAAGCTTTCTTT.

J is TRBJ1-2 and V is TRBV6-5; D gene uncertain. The germline CDR1 and CDR2 sequences are MNHEY and SVGAGI. This CDR3 spans 15 amino acids. Deletions cut 0 bases from V and 3 bases from J, with 11 bases between. CDR3 nucleotide sequence: TGTGCCAGCAGTTACTCGACCCTAGGTTACTATGGCTACACCTTC. Encoded protein: CASSYSTLGYYGYTF.

The rearrangement links TRBV6-1 to TRBJ2-1, with 9 bases lining up with TRBD2. The CDR3 runs 16 residues. Trimming took 3 bases from V and 0 from J; bases not matched to a gene: 3. In germline, CDR1 is MNHNS, CDR2 SASEGT. As DNA, the CDR3 is TGTGCCAGCAGTGACCTAGCGGGGAGCTCCTACAATGAGCAGTTCTTC. It encodes CASSDLAGSSYNEQFF.

The chain recombines TRBV6-5 with TRBJ1-2; 7 bases fit TRBD1. CDR3 length equals 13 residues. Looked up from germline, CDR1 is MNHEY and CDR2 is SVGAGI. Unmatched junction bases numbered 4, after V lost 5 bases and J lost 4 bases. CDR3 in DNA: TGTGCCAGCAGTCTGGACAGGCGCTATGGCTACACCTTC. Its protein product is CASSLDRRYGYTF.